The clone carrying this TCR beta chain was picked up a small number of times. The germline V gene has CDR1 MNHEY and CDR2 SVGAGI. Trimming cost V 7 bases and J 6 bases; bases outside gene matches: 4. This CDR3 is 14 amino acids long. This sample was taken from a study of blood T cell repertoires in COVID-19. Study context: COVID-19 samples, acute and convalescent, were from the United States, Italy and Spain. Sample material is recorded as cDNA or gDNA derived from T cells, B-cell-depleted T cells, or PBMCs.

In the study's own analysis: For nucleated cells, counts were estimated from reference gene primer amplification. Assay: immunoSEQ multiplex PCR; the TCRdb copy retains only in-frame clones and omits some. Clonal size and the V and J genes are those of that table, whereas D and trimming came from the DNA. The sample carries some 190,000 clones, roughly 87% recorded once. Sequenced: peripheral blood. The chain combines TRBV6-5 with TRBJ2-1; 12 positions agree with TRBD2. This TCR was sampled from an older woman with COVID-19, enrolled during active disease. The CDR3 loop is CASTGLAGTNEQFF. In DNA, the CDR3 is TGTGCCAGCACCGGACTAGCGGGAACCAATGAGCAGTTCTTC.